Presented here are 3 T cell receptor beta chains from one specimen sequenced in a study of early T cells in non-severe SARS-CoV-2 infection. Each CDR3 protein is one row after TCRdb ran MiXCR on the 5' RACE reads. The repertoire holds about 80,000 distinct CDR3 sequences, with about 12% as singletons. The sequences come from whole blood, collected at baseline. Receptors were obtained from an adult who was a healthcare worker with PCR-confirmed SARS-CoV-2 infection or an uninfected control (not recorded which). The donor label of this sample is uncertain.

The chain uses TRBV6-2 or TRBV6-3 and TRBJ2-3, with D perhaps TRBD2 (5 bases). Deletions cut 8 bases from V and 4 bases from J, with 19 bases between. Germline loops: CDR1 MNHEY, CDR2 SVGEGT. This CDR3 comprises 15 residues. This chain's CDR3 is CASVRRPGVPDTQYF. DNA of the CDR3: TGTGCCAGCGTGCGGAGGCCTGGGGTTCCAGATACGCAGTATTTT.

This clonotype came up a few times. This chain joins TRBV27 and TRBJ2-2; 8 positions match TRBD2. Unmatched junction bases numbered 12, after V lost 2 bases and J lost 4 bases. This CDR3 region has 18 residues. CDR1 and CDR2 (germline): MNHEY, SMNVEV (reference sequence). As DNA, the CDR3 is TGTGCCAGCAGTTTAATGGCTAGCGGGTCGTCGGGCACCGGGGAGCTGTTTTTT. As protein: CASSLMASGSSGTGELFF.

This clonotype was seen a handful of times. V gene TRBV11-2 combines with J gene TRBJ2-3, with D possibly being TRBD1 or TRBD2 (6 bases each). In germline, CDR1 is SGHAT, CDR2 FQNNGV. This CDR3 is built from 15 residues. Trimming pared 2 bases from V and 1 base from J, leaving 10 bases between. The CDR3 nucleotides are TGTGCCAGCAGCTTAACCGGGGGCGGCACAGATACGCAGTATTTT. Its protein is CASSLTGGGTDTQYF.